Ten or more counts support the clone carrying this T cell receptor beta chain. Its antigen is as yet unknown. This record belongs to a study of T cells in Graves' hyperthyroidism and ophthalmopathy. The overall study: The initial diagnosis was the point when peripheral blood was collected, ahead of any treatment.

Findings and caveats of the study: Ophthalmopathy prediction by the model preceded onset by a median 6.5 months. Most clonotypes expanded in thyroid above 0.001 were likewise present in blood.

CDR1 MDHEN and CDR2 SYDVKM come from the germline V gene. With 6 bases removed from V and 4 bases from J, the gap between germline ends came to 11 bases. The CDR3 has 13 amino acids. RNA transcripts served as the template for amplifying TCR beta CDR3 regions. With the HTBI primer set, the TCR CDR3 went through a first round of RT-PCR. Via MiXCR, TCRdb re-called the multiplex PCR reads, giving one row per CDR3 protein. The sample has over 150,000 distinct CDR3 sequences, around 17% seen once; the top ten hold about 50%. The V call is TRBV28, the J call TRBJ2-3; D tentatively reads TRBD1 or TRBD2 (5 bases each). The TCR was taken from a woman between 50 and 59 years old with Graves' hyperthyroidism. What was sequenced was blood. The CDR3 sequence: CASRGTGPDTQYF. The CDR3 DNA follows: TGTGCCAGCAGGGGGACCGGGCCAGATACGCAGTATTTT.